A selection of T cell receptor beta chains follows, all from one sample in a study of shared clonotypes between healthy human individuals. Measured with immunoSEQ multiplex PCR; TCRdb has only the in-frame clones, and not every one. The sample records under 2,000,000 clones, roughly 94% being singletons. The sequenced sample was naive CD8+ T cells sorted from blood. These receptors all stem from a man aged 18 to 29 in good health. Both conserved end residues are part of each CDR3. The D gene is left open where the match is weak. Size is omitted from some rows. Given values are once, few, many or a class for expanded clones.

size: .; J: TRBJ1-5; V: TRBV7-8; D: .; DNA: TGTGCCAGCAGCTTAGGTGGGGCCCAACCCCAGCATTTT; CDR3: CASSLGGAQPQHF
size: .; J: TRBJ1-1; V: TRBV7-6; D: .; DNA: TGTGCCAGCAGCTTATTGGACAGCCATGAAGCTTTCTTT; CDR3: CASSLLDSHEAFF
size: .; J: TRBJ2-7; V: TRBV29-1; D: .; DNA: TGCAGCGTTGAAGTGGCGTCAGGGGAGCAGTACTTC; CDR3: CSVEVASGEQYF
size: .; J: TRBJ1-1; V: TRBV30; D: .; DNA: TGTGCCTGGACCCTGGGAAAGAACACTGAAGCTTTCTTT; CDR3: CAWTLGKNTEAFF
size: .; J: TRBJ1-2; V: TRBV5-1; D: TRBD1; DNA: TGCGCCAGCAGCTTGAATACCGGGACAGCAATCAACTATGGCTACACCTTC; CDR3: CASSLNTGTAINYGYTF
size: .; J: TRBJ2-7; V: TRBV30; D: .; DNA: TGTGCCTCGCCCGGGCCCCATTTCGGGGGAAACGAGCAGTACTTC; CDR3: CASPGPHFGGNEQYF
size: .; J: TRBJ2-1; V: TRBV6-1; D: TRBD2; DNA: TGTGCCAGCAGCTTGCTAGCGGGAGATAATGAGCAGTTCTTC; CDR3: CASSLLAGDNEQFF
size: .; J: TRBJ1-5; V: TRBV15; D: .; DNA: TGTGCCACCAGCAGGGTAATCGGGATCAATCAGCCCCAGCATTTT; CDR3: CATSRVIGINQPQHF
size: .; J: TRBJ2-7; V: TRBV5-4; D: .; DNA: TGTGCCAGCAGCTTTGGACGGGATGCCTACGAGCAGTACTTC; CDR3: CASSFGRDAYEQYF
size: .; J: TRBJ2-7; V: TRBV25-1; D: TRBD2; DNA: TGTGCCAGCAGTGGCGGGCTAGCGGGAGCCAACGAGCAGTACTTC; CDR3: CASSGGLAGANEQYF
size: .; J: TRBJ1-3; V: TRBV5-4; D: .; DNA: TGTGCCAGCACTGAGGGGGTGAATGGAAACACCATATATTTT; CDR3: CASTEGVNGNTIYF
size: .; J: TRBJ2-7; V: TRBV9; D: TRBD2; DNA: TGTGCCAGCAGCTTGGGGGGACTAGCGGACTACGAGCAGTACTTC; CDR3: CASSLGGLADYEQYF
size: .; J: TRBJ1-6; V: TRBV28; D: .; DNA: TGTGCCAGCACCGACACCTCCTATAATTCACCCCTCCACTTT; CDR3: CASTDTSYNSPLHF
size: .; J: TRBJ1-2; V: TRBV28; D: .; DNA: TGTGCCAGCAGCCCCCTGGACGGCCTGGGCTACACCTTC; CDR3: CASSPLDGLGYTF
size: once; J: TRBJ2-1; V: TRBV7-8; D: .; DNA: TGTGCCAGCAGCTTGTCCGATAGCGGACCATACAATGAGCAGTTCTTC; CDR3: CASSLSDSGPYNEQFF
size: .; J: TRBJ2-2; V: TRBV19; D: TRBD1; DNA: TGTGCCAGTCACCCGGACAGGGAGAACACCGGGGAGCTGTTTTTT; CDR3: CASHPDRENTGELFF
size: .; J: TRBJ1-2; V: TRBV7-2; D: TRBD1; DNA: TGTGCCAGCAGCCTGGTGGACAGGGGGCCACTAGACTATGGCTACACCTTC; CDR3: CASSLVDRGPLDYGYTF
size: .; J: TRBJ2-5; V: TRBV10-3; D: TRBD2; DNA: TGTGCCATCGGTTTGGCGGGAGAATCAGAGACCCAGTACTTC; CDR3: CAIGLAGESETQYF
size: once; J: TRBJ2-1; V: TRBV4-2; D: TRBD2; DNA: TGTGCCAGCAGCCCGGGACTAGCGGGGAGTAATGAGCAGTTCTTC; CDR3: CASSPGLAGSNEQFF
size: .; J: TRBJ2-2; V: TRBV7-9; D: TRBD2; DNA: TGTGCCAGCAGCCCAGGGACTAGCGCCGGGGAGCTGTTTTTT; CDR3: CASSPGTSAGELFF
size: .; J: TRBJ2-1; V: TRBV5-1; D: .; DNA: TGCGCCAGCAGCTTGGTAAACGGACTCCTCAATGAGCAGTTCTTC; CDR3: CASSLVNGLLNEQFF
size: .; J: TRBJ2-7; V: TRBV27; D: .; DNA: TGTGCCAGCAGTTTCTTCCCGGTCGTAAGGAACGAGCAGTACTTC; CDR3: CASSFFPVVRNEQYF
size: .; J: TRBJ2-3; V: TRBV10-1; D: TRBD2; DNA: TGCGCCAGCAGCGACGGGGGGGAACATCGCACAGATACGCAGTATTTT; CDR3: CASSDGGEHRTDTQYF
size: .; J: TRBJ2-3; V: TRBV25-1; D: TRBD1; DNA: TGTGCCAGCACTCCCGGGACAGGGTATTCAGATACGCAGTATTTT; CDR3: CASTPGTGYSDTQYF
size: .; J: TRBJ2-7; V: TRBV15; D: .; DNA: TGTGCCACCAGCAGAGAGAGGGCAGGGTCCTACGAGCAGTACTTC; CDR3: CATSRERAGSYEQYF
size: .; J: TRBJ1-1; V: TRBV2; D: .; DNA: TGTGCCAGCACCAACCTAGTATCAGGGGTATCTCGCACTGAAGCTTTCTTT; CDR3: CASTNLVSGVSRTEAFF
size: .; J: TRBJ2-5; V: TRBV6-1; D: .; DNA: TGTGCCAGCAGAGAAGCCTTACAGGGAGTCTTCCAAGAGACCCAGTACTTC; CDR3: CASREALQGVFQETQYF
size: .; J: TRBJ2-7; V: TRBV5-5; D: .; DNA: TGTGCCAGCAGCTTGGAGCTGGGCGAGCAGTACTTC; CDR3: CASSLELGEQYF
size: .; J: TRBJ1-2; V: TRBV5-4; D: TRBD1; DNA: TGTGCCAGCAAGTTAGCGGGACAGGGGAATGGCTACACCTTC; CDR3: CASKLAGQGNGYTF
size: .; J: TRBJ1-2; V: TRBV7-9; D: .; DNA: TGTGCCAGCAGCTCAGGGGAATATGGCTACACCTTC; CDR3: CASSSGEYGYTF
size: .; J: TRBJ2-7; V: TRBV7-2; D: TRBD2; DNA: TGTGCCAGCAGCTTGATAGCGGGAGGATCACGCGGCGAGCAGTACTTC; CDR3: CASSLIAGGSRGEQYF
size: .; J: TRBJ1-1; V: TRBV6-1; D: TRBD1; DNA: TGTGCCAGCAGTGCATGGACAGGCCTCACTGAAGCTTTCTTT; CDR3: CASSAWTGLTEAFF